Below are 9 T cell receptor beta chains sequenced from a single sample in a study of cytomegalovirus exposure and HLA in healthy donors. The primer mix had 60 Vbeta and 13 Jbeta primers. Method: immunoSEQ multiplex PCR; TCRdb's copy keeps in-frame clones and lacks some. The sample holds roughly 190,000 clones, around 80% seen once. The sample comprised PBMCs. Receptors were obtained from a woman in her forties or fifties in good health and CMV-seronegative.

The sample holds one count of this clone. The chain is built from TRBV28 and TRBJ2-1; D might be TRBD2 (7 bases). Trimming cost V 6 bases and J 12 bases, with 12 bases left between them. The V gene's germline CDR1 is MDHEN and CDR2 SYDVKM. CDR3 length: 11 amino acids. The CDR3 DNA reads TGTGCCAGCAGCGAGGGGGGGCGGCAGTTCTTC. This translates into CASSEGGRQFF.

This clone was observed a single time. This chain links TRBV11-3 with TRBJ1-3, with D possibly being TRBD1 (6 bases). The germline CDR1 and CDR2 sequences are SGHNT and YENEEA. The CDR3 extends over 16 amino acids. The V end was cut by 0 bases, the J end by 0 bases, with 9 bases between. This chain's CDR3 is CASSLDGTLSGNTIYF. In DNA, the CDR3 is TGTGCCAGCAGCTTAGATGGGACACTCTCTGGAAACACCATATATTTT.

There are a few counts of this clone. V and J are TRBV27 and TRBJ2-1, with a tentative D call TRBD2 (5 bases). Germline loops: CDR1 MNHEY, CDR2 SMNVEV (reference sequence). The ends were cut back, 3 bases at V and 5 bases at J, with 20 bases in the middle. The CDR3 extends over 17 amino acids. CDR3 sequence: CASSFLPLLRGNNEQFF. In DNA form, the CDR3 reads TGTGCCAGCAGTTTTCTCCCATTGCTTCGGGGTAACAATGAGCAGTTCTTC.

DNA for the CDR3: TGCGCCAGCAGCGAAGGGACAGCCGGGACCTACGAGCAGTACTTC. It encodes CASSEGTAGTYEQYF. The chain employs TRBV5-1 and TRBJ2-7, with TRBD1 matching over 7 bases. This CDR3 has 15 amino acids. CDR1 and CDR2 (germline): SGHRS, YFSETQ. V lost 4 bases and J lost 2; bases outside the gene matches: 9.

The chain joins TRBV7-8 to TRBJ1-1, with D unresolved. V lost 5 bases and J 4 bases, leaving 11 bases between the germline ends. CDR3 length: 13 amino acids. Germline V CDR1 and CDR2: SGHVS, FQNEAQ. The CDR3 DNA follows: TGTGCCAGCAGCGCCGGGGTCGGCACTGAAGCTTTCTTT. Amino acid sequence: CASSAGVGTEAFF.

The chain couples TRBV6-1 to TRBJ1-1; 7 bases are shared with TRBD1. This CDR3 spans 14 amino acids. Trimming took 5 bases from V and 0 from J; bases not matched to a gene: 3. Per germline, CDR1 MNHNS and CDR2 SASEGT. The CDR3 is CASSRDRMNTEAFF. The CDR3 DNA reads as TGTGCCAGCAGTCGGGACAGAATGAACACTGAAGCTTTCTTT.

The J gene is TRBJ1-1, the V gene TRBV19, with 9 bases aligning to TRBD1. Germline CDR1 and CDR2: LNHDA and SQIVND (reference sequence). This CDR3 is built from 15 residues. The ends lost 7 bases at V and 0 bases at J; junction bases unmatched: 6. CDR3 nucleotides: TGTGCCAGTACTGGGGGGGACAGGGTGAACACTGAAGCTTTCTTT. Amino acids: CASTGGDRVNTEAFF.

The genes are TRBV4-3 and TRBJ2-1, with 16 bases lining up with TRBD2. The CDR3 spans 21 residues. The V segment lost 0 bases and the J segment 4 bases; nucleotides outside the gene matches: 12. Germline loops: CDR1 LGHNA, CDR2 YSLEER. CDR3 sequence: CASSQDSTPGLAGGIYNEQFF. The CDR3 DNA follows: TGCGCCAGCAGCCAAGACTCAACTCCGGGACTAGCGGGGGGGATTTACAATGAGCAGTTCTTC.

The chain carries TRBV28 and TRBJ2-7, with D maybe TRBD1 (5 bases). Per the germline V gene, CDR1 is MDHEN and CDR2 is SYDVKM. With 7 bases removed from V and 2 bases from J, the gap between germline ends came to 18 bases. The CDR3 has 15 amino acids. CDR3 protein: CASIKGTGQAYEQYF. Here the CDR3 DNA reads TGTGCCAGCATAAAGGGCACAGGTCAAGCCTACGAGCAGTACTTC.